One sample yielded the 9 T cell receptor beta chains listed below, sequenced in a study of shared clonotypes between healthy human individuals. Produced via immunoSEQ multiplex PCR; TCRdb's table is partial and in-frame only. The table lists a few million clones, just over 90% of them singletons. Sequences were obtained from naive CD4+ T cells sorted from blood. Stated subset: CD45RA+ positively selected. The receptors were gathered from a man in his late teens or twenties in good health.

The J gene is TRBJ2-1, the V gene TRBV5-1; 13 bases align to TRBD2. Germline-derived CDR1 and CDR2 are SGHRS and YFSETQ. The CDR3 length is 16 residues. The V gene end was trimmed by 2 bases and the J gene end by 7 bases; junction bases not matched to a gene: 6. The CDR3 loop reads CASSLMGLAGLNEQFF. The CDR3 coding sequence is TGCGCCAGCAGCTTAATGGGACTAGCGGGATTGAATGAGCAGTTCTTC.

A word on this clone: Other DNA sequences in the sample encode the same CDR3. Here the CDR3 DNA reads TGTGCCAGCAGGGCCAGGGGCCACTCCTACGAGCAGTACTTC. As protein: CASRARGHSYEQYF. V gene TRBV2 combines with J gene TRBJ2-7; D may be TRBD1 (6 bases). V was pared by 6 bases and J by 0 bases, with 12 bases between. Germline-derived CDR1 and CDR2 are SNHLY and FYNNEI. The CDR3 has 14 residues.

Points on this clone: A read error may produce the germline difference seen at one junction end. The chain links TRBV7-7 to TRBJ2-1, with 9 bases identical to TRBD2. Germline CDR1 and CDR2: SSHAT and FNYEAQ (reference sequence). This CDR3 region has 16 residues. Written as DNA, the CDR3 is TGTGCTAGCAGCCCCTCTGGACTAGCGCCTAGCAATGAGCAGTTCTTC. Translation gives CASSPSGLAPSNEQFF.

This clone occurred once. This rearrangement joins TRBV10-2 to TRBJ2-1, with D uncertain. Trimming left V 5 bases short and J 0 bases short, with 14 bases between. This CDR3 is 16 amino acids long. Germline assignment: CDR1 WSHSY and CDR2 SAAADI. CDR3 coding DNA: TGCGCCAGCAGTTTTTCACCCATCTTCTCCTACAATGAGCAGTTCTTC. It specifies CASSFSPIFSYNEQFF.

This sequence joins TRBV28 and TRBJ2-7, with 10 bases lining up with TRBD2. This CDR3 region has 15 residues. CDR1 is MDHEN and CDR2 is SYDVKM in the germline V gene. The V and J ends lost 1 base and 10 bases, in that order; junction bases with no gene match: 10. CDR3 DNA: TGTGCCAGCAGTTTATTGGGTCTAGCGGGAGAAGAACAGTACTTC. Its protein is CASSLLGLAGEEQYF.

V gene TRBV6-5 combines with J gene TRBJ1-4; D not resolved. Looked up from germline, CDR1 is MNHEY and CDR2 is SVGAGI. This CDR3 has 15 amino acids. The ends were cut back, 6 bases at V and 0 bases at J, with 11 bases in the middle. CDR3: CASRRDPSTNEKLFF. The CDR3 DNA sequence: TGTGCCAGCAGAAGGGATCCCTCAACTAATGAAAAACTGTTTTTT.

The genes are TRBV11-3 and TRBJ2-2, with unresolved D. V was pared by 4 bases and J by 6 bases, with 6 bases between. The CDR3 length is 12 residues. Looked up from germline, CDR1 is SGHNT and CDR2 is YENEEA. The CDR3: CASSSRPGELFF. CDR3 coding DNA: TGTGCCAGCAGCTCAAGACCCGGGGAGCTGTTTTTT.

As for this clone: This CDR3 is also generated by other DNA sequences in the sample. V is TRBV5-1 and J is TRBJ1-5; possibly TRBD1 for D (6 bases). V was trimmed by 0 bases and J by 3 bases, leaving 10 bases between them. The CDR3 runs 15 residues. CDR1 SGHRS and CDR2 YFSETQ come from the germline V gene. CDR3 residues: CASSLAGGPNQPQHF. CDR3 sequence (DNA): TGCGCCAGCAGCTTGGCCGGGGGGCCCAATCAGCCCCAGCATTTT.

The chain links TRBV6-6 to TRBJ2-2, with 8 bases that match TRBD2. Looked up from germline, CDR1 is MNHNY and CDR2 is SVGAGI (reference sequence). This CDR3 region has 15 residues. V lost 7 bases to trimming and J lost 1 base; unmatched junction nucleotides: 5. The CDR3 region is CASILSGKNTGELFF. The CDR3 DNA reads as TGTGCCAGCATTCTTAGCGGGAAGAACACCGGGGAGCTGTTTTTT.